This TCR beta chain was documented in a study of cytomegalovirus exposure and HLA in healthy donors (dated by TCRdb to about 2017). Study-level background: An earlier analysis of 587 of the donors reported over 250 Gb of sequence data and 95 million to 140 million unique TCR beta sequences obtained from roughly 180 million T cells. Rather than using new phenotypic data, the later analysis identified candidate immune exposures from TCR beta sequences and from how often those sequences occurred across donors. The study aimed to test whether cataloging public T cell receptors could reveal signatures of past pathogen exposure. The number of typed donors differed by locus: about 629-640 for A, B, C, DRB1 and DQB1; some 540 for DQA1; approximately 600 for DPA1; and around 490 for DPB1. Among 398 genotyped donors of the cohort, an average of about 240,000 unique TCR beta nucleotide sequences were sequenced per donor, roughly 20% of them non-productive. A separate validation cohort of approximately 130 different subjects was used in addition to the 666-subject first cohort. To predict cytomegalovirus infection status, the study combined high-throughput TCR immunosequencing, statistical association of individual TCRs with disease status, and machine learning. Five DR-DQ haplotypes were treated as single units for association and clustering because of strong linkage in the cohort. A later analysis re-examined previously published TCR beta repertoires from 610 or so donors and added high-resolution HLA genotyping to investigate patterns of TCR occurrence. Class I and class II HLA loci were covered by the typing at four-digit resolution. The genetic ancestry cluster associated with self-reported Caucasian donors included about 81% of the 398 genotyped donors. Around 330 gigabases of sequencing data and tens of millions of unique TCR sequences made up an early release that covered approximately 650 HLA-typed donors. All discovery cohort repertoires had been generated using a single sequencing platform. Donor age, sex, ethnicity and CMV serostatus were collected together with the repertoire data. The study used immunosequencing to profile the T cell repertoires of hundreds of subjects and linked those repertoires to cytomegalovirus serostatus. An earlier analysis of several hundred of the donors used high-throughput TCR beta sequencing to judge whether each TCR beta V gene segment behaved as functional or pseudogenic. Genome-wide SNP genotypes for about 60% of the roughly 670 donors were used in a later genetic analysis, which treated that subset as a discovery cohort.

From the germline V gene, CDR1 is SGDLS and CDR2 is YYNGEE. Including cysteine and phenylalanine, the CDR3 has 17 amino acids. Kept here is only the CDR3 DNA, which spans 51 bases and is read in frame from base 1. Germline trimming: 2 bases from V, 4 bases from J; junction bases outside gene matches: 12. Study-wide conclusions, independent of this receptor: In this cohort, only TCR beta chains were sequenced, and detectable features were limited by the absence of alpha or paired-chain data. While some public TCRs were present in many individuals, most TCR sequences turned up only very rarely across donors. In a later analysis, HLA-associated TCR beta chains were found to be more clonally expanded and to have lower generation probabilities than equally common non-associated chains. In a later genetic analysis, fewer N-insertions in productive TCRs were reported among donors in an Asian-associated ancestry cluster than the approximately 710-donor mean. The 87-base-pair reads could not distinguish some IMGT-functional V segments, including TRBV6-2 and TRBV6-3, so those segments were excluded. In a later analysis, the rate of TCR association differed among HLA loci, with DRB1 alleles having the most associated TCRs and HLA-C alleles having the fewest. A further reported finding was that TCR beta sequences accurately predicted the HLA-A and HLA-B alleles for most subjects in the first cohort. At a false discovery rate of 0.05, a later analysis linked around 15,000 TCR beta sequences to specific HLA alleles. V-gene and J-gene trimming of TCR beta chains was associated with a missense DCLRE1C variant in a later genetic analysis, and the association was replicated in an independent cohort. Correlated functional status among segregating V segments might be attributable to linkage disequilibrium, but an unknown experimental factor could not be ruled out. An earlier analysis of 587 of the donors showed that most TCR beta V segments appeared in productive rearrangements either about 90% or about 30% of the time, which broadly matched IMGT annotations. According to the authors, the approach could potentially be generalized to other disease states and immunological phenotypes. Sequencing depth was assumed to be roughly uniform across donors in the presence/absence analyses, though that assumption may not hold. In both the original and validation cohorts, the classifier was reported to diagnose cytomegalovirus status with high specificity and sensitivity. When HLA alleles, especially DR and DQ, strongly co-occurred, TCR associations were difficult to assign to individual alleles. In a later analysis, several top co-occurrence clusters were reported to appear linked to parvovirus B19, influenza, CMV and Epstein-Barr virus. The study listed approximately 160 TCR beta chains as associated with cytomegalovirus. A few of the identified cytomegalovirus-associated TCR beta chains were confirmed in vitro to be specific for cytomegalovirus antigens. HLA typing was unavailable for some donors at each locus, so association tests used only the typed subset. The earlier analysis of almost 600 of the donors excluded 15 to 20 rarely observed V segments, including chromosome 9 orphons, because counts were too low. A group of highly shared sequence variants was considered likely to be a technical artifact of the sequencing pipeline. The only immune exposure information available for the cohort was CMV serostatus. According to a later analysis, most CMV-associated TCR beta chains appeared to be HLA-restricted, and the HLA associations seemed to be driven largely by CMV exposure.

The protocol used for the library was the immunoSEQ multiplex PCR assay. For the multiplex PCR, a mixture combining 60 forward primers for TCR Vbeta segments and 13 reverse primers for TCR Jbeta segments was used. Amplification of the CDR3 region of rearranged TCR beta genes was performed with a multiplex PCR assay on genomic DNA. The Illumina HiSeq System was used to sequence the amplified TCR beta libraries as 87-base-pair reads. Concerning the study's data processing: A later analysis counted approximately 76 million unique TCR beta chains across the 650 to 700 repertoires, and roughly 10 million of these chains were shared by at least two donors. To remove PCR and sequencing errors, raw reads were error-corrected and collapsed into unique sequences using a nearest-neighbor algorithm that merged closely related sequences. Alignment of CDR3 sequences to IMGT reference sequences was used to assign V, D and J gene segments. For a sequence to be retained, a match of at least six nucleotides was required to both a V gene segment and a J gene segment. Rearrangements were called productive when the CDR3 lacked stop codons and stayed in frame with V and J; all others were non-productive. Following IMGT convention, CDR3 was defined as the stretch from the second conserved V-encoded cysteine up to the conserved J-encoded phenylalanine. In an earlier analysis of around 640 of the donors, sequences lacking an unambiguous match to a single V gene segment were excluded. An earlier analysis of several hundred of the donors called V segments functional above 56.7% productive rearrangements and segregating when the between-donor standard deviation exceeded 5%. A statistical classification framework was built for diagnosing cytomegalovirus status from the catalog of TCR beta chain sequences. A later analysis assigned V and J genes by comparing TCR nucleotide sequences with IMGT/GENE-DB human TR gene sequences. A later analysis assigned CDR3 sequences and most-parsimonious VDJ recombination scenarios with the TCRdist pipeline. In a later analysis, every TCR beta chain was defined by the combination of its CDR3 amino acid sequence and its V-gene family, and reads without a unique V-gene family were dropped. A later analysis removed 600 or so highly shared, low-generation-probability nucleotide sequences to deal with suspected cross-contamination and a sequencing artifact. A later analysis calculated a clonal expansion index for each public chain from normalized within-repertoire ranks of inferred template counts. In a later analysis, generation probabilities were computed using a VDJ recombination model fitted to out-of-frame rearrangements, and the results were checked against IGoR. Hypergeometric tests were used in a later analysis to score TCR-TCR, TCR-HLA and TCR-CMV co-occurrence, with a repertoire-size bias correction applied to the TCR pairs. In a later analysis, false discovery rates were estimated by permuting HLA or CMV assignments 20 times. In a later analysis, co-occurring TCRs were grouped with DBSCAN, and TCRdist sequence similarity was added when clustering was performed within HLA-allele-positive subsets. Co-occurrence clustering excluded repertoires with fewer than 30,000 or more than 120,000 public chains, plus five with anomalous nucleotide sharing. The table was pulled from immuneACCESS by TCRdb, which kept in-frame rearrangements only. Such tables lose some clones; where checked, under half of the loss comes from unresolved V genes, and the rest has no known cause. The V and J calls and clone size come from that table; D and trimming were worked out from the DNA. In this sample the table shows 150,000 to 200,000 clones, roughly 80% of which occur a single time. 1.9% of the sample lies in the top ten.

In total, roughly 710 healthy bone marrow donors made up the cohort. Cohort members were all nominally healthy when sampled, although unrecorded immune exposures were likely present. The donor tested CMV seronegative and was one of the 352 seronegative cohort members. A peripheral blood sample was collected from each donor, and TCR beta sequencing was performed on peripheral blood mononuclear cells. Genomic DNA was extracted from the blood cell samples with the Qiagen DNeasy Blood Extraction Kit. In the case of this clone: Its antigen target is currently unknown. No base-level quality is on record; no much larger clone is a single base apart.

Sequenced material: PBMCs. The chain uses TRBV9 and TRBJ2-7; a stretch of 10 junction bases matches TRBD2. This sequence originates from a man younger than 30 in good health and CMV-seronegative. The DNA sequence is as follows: TGTGCCAGCAGCGTCTCCCCTAGCGGGAGCGCGGCGTACGAGCAGTACTTC. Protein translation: CASSVSPSGSAAYEQYF.